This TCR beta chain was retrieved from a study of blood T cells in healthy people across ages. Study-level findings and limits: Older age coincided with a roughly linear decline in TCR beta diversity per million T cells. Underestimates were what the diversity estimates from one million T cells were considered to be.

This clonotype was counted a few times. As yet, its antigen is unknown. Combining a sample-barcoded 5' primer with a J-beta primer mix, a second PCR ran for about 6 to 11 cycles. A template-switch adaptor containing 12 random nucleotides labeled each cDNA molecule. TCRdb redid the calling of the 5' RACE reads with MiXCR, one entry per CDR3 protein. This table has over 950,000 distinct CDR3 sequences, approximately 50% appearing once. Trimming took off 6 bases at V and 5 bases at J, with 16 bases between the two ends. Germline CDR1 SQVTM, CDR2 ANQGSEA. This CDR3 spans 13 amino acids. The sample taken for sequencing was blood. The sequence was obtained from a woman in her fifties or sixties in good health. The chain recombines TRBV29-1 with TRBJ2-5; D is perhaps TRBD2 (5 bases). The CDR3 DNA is TGCAGCGTGGACGCGCCCCCGGGGGAGACCCAGTACTTC. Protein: CSVDAPPGETQYF.